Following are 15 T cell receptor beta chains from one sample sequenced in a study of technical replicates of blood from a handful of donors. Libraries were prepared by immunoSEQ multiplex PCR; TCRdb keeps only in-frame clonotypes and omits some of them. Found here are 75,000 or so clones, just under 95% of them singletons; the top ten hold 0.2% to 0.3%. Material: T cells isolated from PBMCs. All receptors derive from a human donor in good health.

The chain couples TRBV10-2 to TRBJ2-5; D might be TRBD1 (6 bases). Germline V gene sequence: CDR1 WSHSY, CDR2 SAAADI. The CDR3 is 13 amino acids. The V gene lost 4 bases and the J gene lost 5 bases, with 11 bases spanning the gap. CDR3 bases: TGCGCCAGCAGTGGACAGGTTGCGGAGACCCAGTACTTC. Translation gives CASSGQVAETQYF.

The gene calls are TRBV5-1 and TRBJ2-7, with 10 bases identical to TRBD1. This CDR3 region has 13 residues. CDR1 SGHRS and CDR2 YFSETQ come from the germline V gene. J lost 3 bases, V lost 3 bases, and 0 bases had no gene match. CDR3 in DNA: TGCGCCAGCAGCTGGACAGGGGGCTACGAGCAGTACTTC. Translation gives CASSWTGGYEQYF.

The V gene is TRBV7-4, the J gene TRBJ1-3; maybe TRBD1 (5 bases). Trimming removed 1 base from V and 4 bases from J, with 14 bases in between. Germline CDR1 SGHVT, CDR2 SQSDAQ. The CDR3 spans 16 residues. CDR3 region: CASSLGTQEPGNTIYF. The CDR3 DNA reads TGTGCCAGCAGCTTAGGGACACAGGAGCCCGGAAACACCATATATTTT. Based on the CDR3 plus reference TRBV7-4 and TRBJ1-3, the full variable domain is GAGVSQSPRYKVAKRGRDVALRCDSISGHVTLYWYRQTLGQGSEVLTYSQSDAQRDKSGRPSGRFSAERPERSVSTLKIQRTEQGDSAVYLCASSLGTQEPGNTIYFGEGSWLTVV.

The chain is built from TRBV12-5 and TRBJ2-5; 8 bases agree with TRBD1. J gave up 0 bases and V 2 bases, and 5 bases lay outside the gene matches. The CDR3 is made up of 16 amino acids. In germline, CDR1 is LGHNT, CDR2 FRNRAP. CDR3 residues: CASGLSRTGHQETQYF. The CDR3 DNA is TGTGCTAGTGGTTTGTCCAGGACAGGGCACCAAGAGACCCAGTACTTC.

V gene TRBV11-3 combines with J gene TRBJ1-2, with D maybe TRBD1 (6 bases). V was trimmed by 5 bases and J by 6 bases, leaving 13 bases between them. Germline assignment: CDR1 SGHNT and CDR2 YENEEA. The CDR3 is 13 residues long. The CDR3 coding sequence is TGTGCCAGCAGCCGCTCCAACAGGGATGGCTACACCTTC. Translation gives CASSRSNRDGYTF.

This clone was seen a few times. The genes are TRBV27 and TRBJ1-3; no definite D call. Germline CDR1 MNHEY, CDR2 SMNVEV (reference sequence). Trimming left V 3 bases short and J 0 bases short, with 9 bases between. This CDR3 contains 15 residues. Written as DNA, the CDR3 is TGTGCCAGCAGTTTTTCACACGTCTCTGGAAACACCATATATTTT. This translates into CASSFSHVSGNTIYF.

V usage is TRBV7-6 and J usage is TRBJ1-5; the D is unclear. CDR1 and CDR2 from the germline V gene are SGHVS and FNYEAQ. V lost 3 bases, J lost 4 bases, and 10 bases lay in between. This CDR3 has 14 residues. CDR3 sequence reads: CASSFLEGNQPQHF. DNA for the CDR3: TGTGCCAGCAGCTTTCTAGAGGGTAATCAGCCCCAGCATTTT. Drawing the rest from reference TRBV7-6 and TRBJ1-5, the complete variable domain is GAGVSQSPRYKVTKRGQDVALRCDPISGHVSLYWYRQALGQGPEFLTYFNYEAQQDKSGLPNDRFSAERPEGSISTLTIQRTEQRDSAMYRCASSFLEGNQPQHFGDGTRLSIL.

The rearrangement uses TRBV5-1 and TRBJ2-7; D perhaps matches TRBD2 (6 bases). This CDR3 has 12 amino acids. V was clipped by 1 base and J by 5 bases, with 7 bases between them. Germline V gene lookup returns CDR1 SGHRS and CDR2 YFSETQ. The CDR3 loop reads CASSLSGDEQYF. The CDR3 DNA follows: TGCGCCAGCAGCTTGTCGGGGGACGAGCAGTACTTC.

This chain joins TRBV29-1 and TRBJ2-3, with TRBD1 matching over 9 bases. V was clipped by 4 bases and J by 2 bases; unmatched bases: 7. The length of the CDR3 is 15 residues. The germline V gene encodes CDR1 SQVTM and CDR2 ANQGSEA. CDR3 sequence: CSVADRGPHTDTQYF. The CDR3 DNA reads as TGCAGCGTTGCGGACAGGGGCCCCCACACAGATACGCAGTATTTT.

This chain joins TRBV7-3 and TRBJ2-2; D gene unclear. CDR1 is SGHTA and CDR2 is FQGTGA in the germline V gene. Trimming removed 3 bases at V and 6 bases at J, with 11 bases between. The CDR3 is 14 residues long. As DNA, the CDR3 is TGTGCCAGCAGCTTGTCCCTGTCCTCCGGGGAGCTGTTTTTT. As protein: CASSLSLSSGELFF.

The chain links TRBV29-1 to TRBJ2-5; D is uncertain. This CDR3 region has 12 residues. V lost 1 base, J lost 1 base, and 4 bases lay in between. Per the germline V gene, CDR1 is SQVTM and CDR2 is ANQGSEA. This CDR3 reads CSVEGLQETQYF. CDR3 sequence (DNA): TGCAGCGTTGAAGGTCTCCAAGAGACCCAGTACTTC. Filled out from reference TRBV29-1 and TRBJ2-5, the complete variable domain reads SAVISQKPSRDICQRGTSLTIQCQVDSQVTMMFWYRQQPGQSLTLIATANQGSEATYESGFVIDKFPISRPNLTFSTLTVSNMSPEDSSIYLCSVEGLQETQYFGPGTRLLVL.

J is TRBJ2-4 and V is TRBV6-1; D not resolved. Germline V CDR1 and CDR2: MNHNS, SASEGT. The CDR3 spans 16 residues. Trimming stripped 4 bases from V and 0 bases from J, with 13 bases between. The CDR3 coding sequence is TGTGCCAGCAGTGGCAGGCCTACCTTAGCCAAAAACATTCAGTACTTC. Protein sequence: CASSGRPTLAKNIQYF.

The CDR3 DNA follows: TGTGCCAGCAGCTTTACTGGCTCCTACAATGAGCAGTTCTTC. Residues: CASSFTGSYNEQFF. The genes are TRBV11-3 and TRBJ2-1, with D unresolved. CDR3 length: 14 amino acids. V gave up 3 bases and J gave up 0 bases, with 6 bases separating them. Germline V gives CDR1 SGHNT, CDR2 YENEEA.

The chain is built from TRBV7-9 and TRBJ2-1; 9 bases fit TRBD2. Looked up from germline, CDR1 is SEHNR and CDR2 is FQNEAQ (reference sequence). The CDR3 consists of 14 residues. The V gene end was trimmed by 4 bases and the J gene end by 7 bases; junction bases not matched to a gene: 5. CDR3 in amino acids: CASSSGLAWNEQFF. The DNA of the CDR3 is TGTGCCAGCAGCTCCGGACTAGCGTGGAATGAGCAGTTCTTC.

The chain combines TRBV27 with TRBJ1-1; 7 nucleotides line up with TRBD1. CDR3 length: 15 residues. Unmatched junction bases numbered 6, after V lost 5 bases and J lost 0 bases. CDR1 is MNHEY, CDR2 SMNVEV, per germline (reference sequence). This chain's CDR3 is CASSPLGQMNTEAFF. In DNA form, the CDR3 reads TGTGCCAGCAGTCCCTTGGGACAGATGAACACTGAAGCTTTCTTT.